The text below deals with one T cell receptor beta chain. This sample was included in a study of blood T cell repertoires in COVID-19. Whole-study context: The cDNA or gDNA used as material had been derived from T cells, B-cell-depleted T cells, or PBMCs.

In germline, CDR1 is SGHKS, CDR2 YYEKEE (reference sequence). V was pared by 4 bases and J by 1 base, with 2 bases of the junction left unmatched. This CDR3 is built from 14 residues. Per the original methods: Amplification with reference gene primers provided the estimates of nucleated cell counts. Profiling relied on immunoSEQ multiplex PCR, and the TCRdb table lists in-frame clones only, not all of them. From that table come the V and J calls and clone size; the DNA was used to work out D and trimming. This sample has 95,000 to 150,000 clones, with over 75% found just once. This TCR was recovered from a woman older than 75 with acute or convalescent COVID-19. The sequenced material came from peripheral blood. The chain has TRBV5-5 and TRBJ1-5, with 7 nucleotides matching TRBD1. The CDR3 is CASSKGQSNQPQHF. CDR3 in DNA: TGTGCCAGCAGCAAGGGACAGAGCAATCAGCCCCAGCATTTT.